The entry below gives a single T cell receptor (beta chain) sequence along with its context. Its recognized antigen is unknown. A single base separates this from a much larger clone, so it may be a read error. Its CDR3 holds 14 amino acids, cysteine through phenylalanine. The kept DNA is CDR3 alone, 42 bases in frame from the first base. The germline V gene provides CDR1 MNHEY and CDR2 SVGAGI. Trimming removed 10 bases from V and 7 bases from J, leaving 22 bases between the germline ends. Without any cell sorting, total RNA and DNA were co-extracted from roughly 18-30 mg of bulk tissue using the AllPrep DNA/RNA mini kit. Surgical resection was performed in China between 2015 and early 2016 on about five patients with histopathologically diagnosed primary liver carcinoma. Patients had chronic HBV infection and were treatment-naive at sampling. Fresh tumor and adjacent tissue pieces were bisected, with one half stored in RNAlater at -80 degrees C and the other half sent for histology.

The data derive from a study of tumor-infiltrating lymphocytes in primary liver carcinoma (dated by TCRdb to 2016 to 2017). About the study as a whole: Hepatocellular carcinoma (four) or combined HCC and intrahepatic cholangiocarcinoma (one) was present in the five patients, who were three men and two women aged 30 to 69 years. Tumors of the five patients were stage T1-T3 N0M0 with maximum diameters of about 4 to 10 cm. Each sample produced about 3.5 to 8 million productive TCRbeta reads, and read depth showed no significant difference between tissue types. TCRbeta repertoire sequencing, expression microarrays and whole-exome sequencing were combined in the study across five regions of each liver tumor, with adjacent normal tissue and blood also included. A total of 35 or so specimens from 5 patients, comprising around 25 tumor regions, 5 adjacent noncancerous liver tissues and 5 peripheral blood samples, were covered by TCRbeta repertoire sequencing. Reproducibility between technical replicate repertoires was high, with correlation coefficients above 0.98 and mean shared-clone rates approximately 0.91. What the study reported, not specific to this receptor: Pairs of tumor regions showed greater repertoire overlap (mean 36%) than tumor-adjacent pairs (roughly 17%) or tumor-blood pairs (approximately 14%), which is consistent with antigen-driven expansion. The study included only 4 to 6 patients, and the authors note findings should be validated in a larger study. Only the TCR beta chain was sequenced, which likely underestimates true repertoire diversity because unpaired alpha chains were not captured. Since the samples were bulk and unsorted, there was no way to compare CD4+ and CD8+ T cell repertoires. A significantly larger repertoire fraction was made up by the top 250 clones in tumors than in blood (p = 0.039).

Using a constant-region primer and ProtoScript II reverse transcriptase, TCRbeta-specific cDNA was reverse-transcribed from roughly 500 ng total RNA. TCRbeta libraries were built with three nested multiplex PCR rounds, a slightly modified ARM-PCR procedure. The first two PCR rounds used multiplex TRBV1-TRBV30 forward primers with a Cbeta reverse primer, each for 10 cycles. Sample barcodes and Illumina adapters were attached in a final 25-cycle PCR using Deep VentR polymerase. Before sequencing, amplicons of 200-500 bp were purified from gel using a QIAquick gel extraction kit. The TCRbeta amplicons were sequenced with 250-bp paired-end reads on an Illumina HiSeq 2500. For the original study's pipeline: Reads were quality-trimmed with Trimmomatic v0.33, and paired reads were merged with FLASH v1.2.11 to recover full CDR3 sequences. MiGEC v1.2.1b assigned V, D and J germline segments to the rearranged TCRbeta sequences. Clonotype statistics and Shannon-Wiener diversity indices were computed with VDJtools v1.0.0. Except for diversity analysis, only the 250 most abundant clonotypes of each sample were used in subsequent analyses to reduce sampling bias. Using fastp trimming at Q25 and MiXCR clonotype assembly, TCRdb reanalyzed the public sequencing data and kept in-frame beta chains. All rows with the same CDR3 protein become a single entry with the most common DNA and genes. The V and J calls shown here were made by TCRdb, not taken from the authors' results. This sample holds about 92,000 distinct CDR3 sequences; around 68% were observed only once. Around 27% of the sample is taken by the ten largest.

The sequenced sample consisted of tumor-adjacent normal liver tissue. The rearrangement combines TRBV6-5 with TRBJ1-2, and the D gene may be TRBD1, 5 bases matching. This TCR came from a man between 35 and 55 years old with primary liver carcinoma and hepatitis B virus infection. The DNA sequence is TGTGCCAACAGAAACCCGGGGAGGGGAGGTGGCTACACCTTC. Its translation is CANRNPGRGGGYTF.